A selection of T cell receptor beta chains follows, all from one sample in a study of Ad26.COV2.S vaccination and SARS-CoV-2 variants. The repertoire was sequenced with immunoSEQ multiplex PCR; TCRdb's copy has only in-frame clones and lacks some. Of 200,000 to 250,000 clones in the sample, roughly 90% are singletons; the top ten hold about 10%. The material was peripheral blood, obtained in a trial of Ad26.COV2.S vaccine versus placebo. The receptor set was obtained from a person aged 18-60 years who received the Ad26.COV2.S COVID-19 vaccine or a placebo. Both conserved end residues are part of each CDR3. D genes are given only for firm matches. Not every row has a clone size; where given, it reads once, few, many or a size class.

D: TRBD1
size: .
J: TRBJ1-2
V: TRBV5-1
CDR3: CASSFGQDLVVDGYTF
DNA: TGCGCCAGCAGCTTCGGACAGGATTTAGTGGTGGATGGCTACACCTTC

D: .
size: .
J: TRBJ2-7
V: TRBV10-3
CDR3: CAISAEGIEQYF
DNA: TGTGCCATCAGTGCTGAAGGAATCGAGCAGTACTTC

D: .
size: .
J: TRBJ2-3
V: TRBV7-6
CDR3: CASSFEPGPSTDTQYF
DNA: TGTGCCAGCAGCTTCGAGCCGGGCCCTAGCACAGATACGCAGTATTTT

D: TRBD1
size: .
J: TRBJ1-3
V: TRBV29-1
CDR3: CSVRQGATGNTIYF
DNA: TGCAGCGTACGACAGGGGGCGACTGGAAACACCATATATTTT

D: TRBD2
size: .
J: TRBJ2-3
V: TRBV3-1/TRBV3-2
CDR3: CASSQDIAGGGDTQYF
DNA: TGTGCCAGCAGCCAAGATATCGCGGGGGGAGGGGATACGCAGTATTTT

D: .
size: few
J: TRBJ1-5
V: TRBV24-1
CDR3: CATSDSIGQPQHF
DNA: TGTGCCACCAGTGATTCAATCGGGCAGCCCCAGCATTTT

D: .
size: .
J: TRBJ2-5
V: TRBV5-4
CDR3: CASTLLGETQYF
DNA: TGTGCCAGCACCCTGCTGGGGGAGACCCAGTACTTC

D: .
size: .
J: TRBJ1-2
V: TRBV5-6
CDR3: CASSLVQATNYGYTF
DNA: TGTGCCAGCAGCTTGGTGCAGGCAACTAACTATGGCTACACCTTC

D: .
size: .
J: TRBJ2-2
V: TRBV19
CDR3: CASSIDSWGRELFF
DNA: TGTGCCAGTAGTATAGACTCTTGGGGGCGGGAGCTGTTTTTT

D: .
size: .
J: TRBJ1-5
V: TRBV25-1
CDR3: CASSEAVSNQPQHF
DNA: TGTGCCAGCAGTGAAGCTGTTAGCAATCAGCCCCAGCATTTT

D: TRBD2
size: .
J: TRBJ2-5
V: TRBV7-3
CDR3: CASSLTGTSRGETQYF
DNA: TGTGCCAGCAGCTTAACAGGGACTAGCAGGGGGGAGACCCAGTACTTC

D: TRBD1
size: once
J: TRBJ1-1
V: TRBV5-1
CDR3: CASSVQGAMSTEAFF
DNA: TGCGCCAGCAGCGTTCAGGGGGCGATGAGCACTGAAGCTTTCTTT

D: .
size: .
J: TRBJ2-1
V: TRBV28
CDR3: CASSFDRYNEQFF
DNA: TGTGCCAGCAGTTTTGACAGATACAATGAGCAGTTCTTC

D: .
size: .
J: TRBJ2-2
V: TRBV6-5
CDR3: CASSDTNTGELFF
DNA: TGTGCCAGCTCGGATACGAACACCGGGGAGCTGTTTTTT

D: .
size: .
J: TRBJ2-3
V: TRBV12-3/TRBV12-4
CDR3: CASSRIATDTQYF
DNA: TGTGCCAGCAGCCGGATAGCGACAGATACGCAGTATTTT

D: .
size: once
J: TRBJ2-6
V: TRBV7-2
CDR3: CASSLGHSGANVLTF
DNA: TGTGCCAGCAGCTTAGGGCACTCTGGGGCCAACGTCCTGACTTTC

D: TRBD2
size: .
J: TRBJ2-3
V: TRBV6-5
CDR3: CASAGESTDTQYF
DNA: TGTGCCAGCGCGGGAGAGAGCACAGATACGCAGTATTTT

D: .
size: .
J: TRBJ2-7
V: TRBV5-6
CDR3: CASSLGGGFPYEQYF
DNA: TGTGCCAGCAGCTTGGGCGGCGGGTTCCCCTACGAGCAGTACTTC

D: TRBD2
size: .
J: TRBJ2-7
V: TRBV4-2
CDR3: CASSQDWGGTYEQYF
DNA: TGTGCCAGCAGCCAAGATTGGGGGGGTACCTACGAGCAGTACTTC

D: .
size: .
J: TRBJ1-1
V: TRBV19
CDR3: CASSSSRRGNTEAFF
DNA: TGTGCCAGTAGTTCCTCGCGACGGGGAAACACTGAAGCTTTCTTT

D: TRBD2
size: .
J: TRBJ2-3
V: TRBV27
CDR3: CASSLRLAGPTDTQYF
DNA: TGTGCCAGCAGTTTAAGACTAGCGGGGCCTACAGATACGCAGTATTTT

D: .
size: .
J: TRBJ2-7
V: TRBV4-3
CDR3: CASSQGRATRHEQYF
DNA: TGCGCCAGCAGCCAAGGGAGAGCTACCAGGCACGAGCAGTACTTC

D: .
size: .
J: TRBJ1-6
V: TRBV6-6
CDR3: CASTSAGGGNSPLHF
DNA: TGTGCCAGCACCAGCGCCGGGGGAGGAAATTCACCCCTCCACTTT

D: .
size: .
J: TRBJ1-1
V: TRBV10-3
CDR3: CAISEGQPNTEAFF
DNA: TGTGCCATCAGTGAAGGACAACCGAACACTGAAGCTTTCTTT

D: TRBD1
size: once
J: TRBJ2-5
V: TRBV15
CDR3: CATSRDREETQYF
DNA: TGTGCCACCAGCAGGGACAGGGAAGAGACCCAGTACTTC

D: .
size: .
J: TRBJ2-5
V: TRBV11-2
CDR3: CASSGGGGSETQYF
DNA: TGTGCCAGCAGCGGAGGCGGGGGCTCGGAGACCCAGTACTTC

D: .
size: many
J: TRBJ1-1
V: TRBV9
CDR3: CASSVGWGMNTEAFF
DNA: TGTGCCAGCAGCGTAGGCTGGGGCATGAACACTGAAGCTTTCTTT

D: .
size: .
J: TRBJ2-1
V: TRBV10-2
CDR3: CASSPPGNEQFF
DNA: TGCGCCAGCAGTCCCCCAGGGAATGAGCAGTTCTTC

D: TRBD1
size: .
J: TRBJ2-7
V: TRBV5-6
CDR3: CASSLRPGQVRNEQYF
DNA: TGTGCCAGCAGCTTGCGGCCGGGACAGGTAAGGAACGAGCAGTACTTC

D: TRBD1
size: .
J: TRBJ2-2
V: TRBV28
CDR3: CASSFNLGTGYGANTGELFF
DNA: TGTGCCAGCAGTTTCAATTTGGGGACAGGGTACGGCGCGAACACCGGGGAGCTGTTTTTT

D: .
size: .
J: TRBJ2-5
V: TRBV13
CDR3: CASSTNLGQAEETQYF
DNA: TGTGCCAGCAGCACCAACTTGGGGCAGGCCGAAGAGACCCAGTACTTC

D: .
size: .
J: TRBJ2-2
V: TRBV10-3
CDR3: CAISGSGENTGELFF
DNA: TGTGCCATCAGTGGGTCCGGGGAGAACACCGGGGAGCTGTTTTTT

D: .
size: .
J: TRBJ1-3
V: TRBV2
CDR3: CASMGGLSSGNTIYF
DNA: TGTGCCAGCATGGGGGGGTTGAGCTCTGGAAACACCATATATTTT

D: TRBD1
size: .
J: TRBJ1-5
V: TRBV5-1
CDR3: CASSLGTGDLNQPQHF
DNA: TGCGCCAGCAGCTTGGGAACAGGGGACCTCAATCAGCCCCAGCATTTT

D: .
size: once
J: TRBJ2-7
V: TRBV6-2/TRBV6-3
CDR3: CASSDPGTVTYEQYF
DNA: TGTGCCAGCAGCGACCCCGGGACCGTCACCTACGAGCAGTACTTC

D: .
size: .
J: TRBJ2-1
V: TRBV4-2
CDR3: CASSQETGSYNEQFF
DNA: TGTGCCAGCAGCCAAGAGACAGGCTCCTACAATGAGCAGTTCTTC

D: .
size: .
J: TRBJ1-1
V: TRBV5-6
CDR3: CASSLTANTEAFF
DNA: TGTGCCAGCAGCTTGACGGCGAACACTGAAGCTTTCTTT

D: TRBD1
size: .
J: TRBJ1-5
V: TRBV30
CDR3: CAWSAGQGWQPQHF
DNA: TGTGCCTGGAGCGCGGGACAGGGCTGGCAGCCCCAGCATTTT

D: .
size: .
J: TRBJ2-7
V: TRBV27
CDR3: CASGPAVSYEQYF
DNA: TGTGCCAGCGGGCCAGCGGTATCCTACGAGCAGTACTTC

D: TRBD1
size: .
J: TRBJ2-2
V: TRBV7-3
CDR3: CASSLGTGPNTGELFF
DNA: TGTGCCAGCAGCTTAGGGACAGGGCCGAACACCGGGGAGCTGTTTTTT